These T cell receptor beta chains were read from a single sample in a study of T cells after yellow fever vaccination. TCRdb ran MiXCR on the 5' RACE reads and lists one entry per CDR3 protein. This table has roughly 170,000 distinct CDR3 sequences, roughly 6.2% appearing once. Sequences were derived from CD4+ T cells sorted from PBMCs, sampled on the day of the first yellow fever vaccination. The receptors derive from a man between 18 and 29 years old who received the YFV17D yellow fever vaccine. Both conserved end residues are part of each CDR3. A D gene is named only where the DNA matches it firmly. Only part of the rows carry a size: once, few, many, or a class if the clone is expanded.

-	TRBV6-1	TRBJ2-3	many	TGTGCCAGCAGTGAAACTGGCTGGGCAGATACGCAGTATTTT	CASSETGWADTQYF
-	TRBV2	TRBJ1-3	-	TGTGCCAGCTTCCGGGAGACTGGAAACACCATATATTTT	CASFRETGNTIYF
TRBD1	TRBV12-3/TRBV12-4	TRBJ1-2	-	TGTGCCAGCAGTTTAAGGGGGCGAGTCTATGGCTACACCTTC	CASSLRGRVYGYTF
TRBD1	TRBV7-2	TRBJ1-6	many	TGTGCCAGCAGCCCGGACCCGGGACAGGGTACTTCACCCCTCCACTTT	CASSPDPGQGTSPLHF
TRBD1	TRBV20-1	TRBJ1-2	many	TGCAGTGCTCCTCGGGACAGGGGAAACTATGGCTACACCTTC	CSAPRDRGNYGYTF
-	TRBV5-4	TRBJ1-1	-	TGTGCCAGCAGCTTGACCCTCGGGGCTGAAGCTTTCTTT	CASSLTLGAEAFF
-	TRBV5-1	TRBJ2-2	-	TGCGCCAGCAGCTTGGAAGGCGGGTCCGGGGAGCTGTTTTTT	CASSLEGGSGELFF
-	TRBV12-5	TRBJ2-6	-	TGTGCTAGTGGCCAGGACGCCTCTGGGGCCAACGTCCTGACTTTC	CASGQDASGANVLTF
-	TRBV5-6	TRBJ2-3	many	TGTGCCAGCAGCTTACCGCGCTATCGGGCGTCCACAGATACGCAGTATTTT	CASSLPRYRASTDTQYF
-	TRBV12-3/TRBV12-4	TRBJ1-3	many	TGTGCCAGCAGGGGGGCGCCTGGAAACACCATATATTTT	CASRGAPGNTIYF
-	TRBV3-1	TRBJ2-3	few	TGTGCCAGCAGCCAAGTCGTATCGGCAGATACGCAGTATTTT	CASSQVVSADTQYF
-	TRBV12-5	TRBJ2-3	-	TGTGCTAGTGGTTTGGTAGTGGGGGGAAGCACAGATACGCAGTATTTT	CASGLVVGGSTDTQYF
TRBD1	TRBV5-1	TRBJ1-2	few	TGCGCCAGCAGCTTGGCAGTGGGGGGACAGCAGAACTATGGCTACACCTTC	CASSLAVGGQQNYGYTF
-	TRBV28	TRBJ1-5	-	TGTGCCAGCACCCGGGGGCAGAACAATCAGCCCCAGCATTTT	CASTRGQNNQPQHF
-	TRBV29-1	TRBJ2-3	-	TGCAGCGCTCTCGGGGGAAGCACAGATACGCAGTATTTT	CSALGGSTDTQYF
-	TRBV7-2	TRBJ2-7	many	TGTGCCAGCAGCTCGCAGGGAGACAGATCTCCGTACTTC	CASSSQGDRSPYF
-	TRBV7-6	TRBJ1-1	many	TGTGCCAGCAGCTTACGCGGCCAGCCTAACACTGAAGCTTTCTTT	CASSLRGQPNTEAFF
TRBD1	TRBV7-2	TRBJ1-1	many	TGTGCCAGCAGCTTATTACAGGGGGCAACTGAAGCTTTCTTT	CASSLLQGATEAFF
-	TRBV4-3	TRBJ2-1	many	TGCGCCAGCAGCCAAGAAGCCCTCATGGGTGAGCAGTTCTTC	CASSQEALMGEQFF
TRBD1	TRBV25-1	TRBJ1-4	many	TGTGCCAGCAAGAGTCCCGGGACAGGGGGCCGGAGAGAAAAACTGTTTTTT	CASKSPGTGGRREKLFF
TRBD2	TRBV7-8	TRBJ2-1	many	TGTGCCAGCAGACTACTAGCGGGGGGCAAGAATGAGCAGTTCTTC	CASRLLAGGKNEQFF
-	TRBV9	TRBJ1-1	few	TGTGCCAGCAGCCTCGAAATCCTGAACACTGAAGCTTTCTTT	CASSLEILNTEAFF
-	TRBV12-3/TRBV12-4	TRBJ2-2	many	TGTGCCAGCAGTTTAAGTTCACCGGGTGGAGTGCGGAACACCGGGGAGCTGTTTTTT	CASSLSSPGGVRNTGELFF
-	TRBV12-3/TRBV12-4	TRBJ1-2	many	TGTGCCAGCAGTTTGGCCCGGTCGGCTGGCGGCTACACCTTC	CASSLARSAGGYTF
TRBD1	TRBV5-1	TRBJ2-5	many	TGCGCCAGCAGTCTCAAACCGCGACAGGGTTTCCAAGAGACCCAGTACTTC	CASSLKPRQGFQETQYF
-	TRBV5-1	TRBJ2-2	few	TGCGCCAGCAGCTTGGGGCCTAGTACCGGGGAGCTGTTTTTT	CASSLGPSTGELFF
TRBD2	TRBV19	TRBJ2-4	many	TGTGCCACTACGGGACTAGCGGACATTCAGTACTTC	CATTGLADIQYF
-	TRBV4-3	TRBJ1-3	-	TGCGCCAGCAGCCAAGCGCCCCCCACCTTCTCTGGAAACACCATATATTTT	CASSQAPPTFSGNTIYF
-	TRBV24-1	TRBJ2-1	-	TGTGCCTCCAGTAAACAGAGCTATGAGCAGTTCTTC	CASSKQSYEQFF
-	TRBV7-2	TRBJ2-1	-	TGTGCCAGCAGGAAGGGGGATGAGTACAATGAGCAGTTCTTC	CASRKGDEYNEQFF
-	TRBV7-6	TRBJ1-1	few	TGTGCCAGCAGCTGGGGTCAGGGGTTGTCAGGCACTGAAGCTTTCTTT	CASSWGQGLSGTEAFF
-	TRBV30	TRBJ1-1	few	TGTGCCTGGAGTCCAGGATACGACACTGAAGCTTTCTTT	CAWSPGYDTEAFF
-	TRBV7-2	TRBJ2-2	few	TGTGCCAGCACCCTCAGCCCCCAGAGCGGGGAGCTGTTTTTT	CASTLSPQSGELFF
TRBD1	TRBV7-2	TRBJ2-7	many	TGTGCCAGCAGCGCATTCGGACAGGGGTTCGACGAGCAGTACTTC	CASSAFGQGFDEQYF
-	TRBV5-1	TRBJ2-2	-	TGCGCCAGCAGCTCGGGGCTCACCGGGGAGCTGTTTTTT	CASSSGLTGELFF